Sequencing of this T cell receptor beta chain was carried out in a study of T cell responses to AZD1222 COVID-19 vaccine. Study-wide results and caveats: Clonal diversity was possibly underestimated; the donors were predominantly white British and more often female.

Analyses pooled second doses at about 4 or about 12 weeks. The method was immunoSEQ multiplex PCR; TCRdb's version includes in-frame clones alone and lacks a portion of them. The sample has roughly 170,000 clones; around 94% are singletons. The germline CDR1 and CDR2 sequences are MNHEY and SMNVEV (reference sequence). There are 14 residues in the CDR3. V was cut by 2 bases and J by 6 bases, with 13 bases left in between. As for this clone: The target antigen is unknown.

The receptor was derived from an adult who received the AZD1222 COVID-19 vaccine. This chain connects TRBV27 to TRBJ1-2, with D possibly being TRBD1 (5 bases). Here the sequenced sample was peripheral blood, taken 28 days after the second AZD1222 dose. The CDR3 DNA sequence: TGTGCCAGCAGTTTAAGTCTAGGGGACCATGGCTACACCTTC. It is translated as CASSLSLGDHGYTF.